This TCR beta chain derives from a study of blood T cell repertoires in COVID-19. At the level of the study: Donors in the United States, Italy and Spain gave samples during acute or convalescent COVID-19.

Trimming took 0 bases from V and 4 from J; bases not matched to a gene: 9. CDR1 is GTSNPN and CDR2 is SVGIG in the germline V gene (reference sequence). CDR3 length: 17 amino acids. Authors' analysis steps: By means of reference gene primer amplification, nucleated cell counts were estimated. The data were produced by immunoSEQ multiplex PCR, yet TCRdb's version contains in-frame clones alone and is incomplete. D and trimming were read from the DNA, whereas the V and J calls and clone size are those reported in that table. The table records some 12,000 clones, 88% of them present only once. This receptor was identified in a human donor in a cohort sampled during active COVID-19. The specimen was peripheral blood. This chain uses TRBV30 with TRBJ2-2, with 9 bases that match TRBD2. The CDR3 coding sequence is TGTGCCTGGAGTGTTGGGACGGGACTAGCTGGCACCGGGGAGCTGTTTTTT. This codes for CAWSVGTGLAGTGELFF.